Listed here is a single T cell receptor (beta chain). RNA transcripts were the template for amplifying TCR beta CDR3 regions. Using the HTBI primer set, a first-round RT-PCR was run on the TCR CDR3. TCRdb independently ran MiXCR on the multiplex PCR reads; one entry per CDR3 protein. This repertoire shows more than 550,000 distinct CDR3 sequences, 45% found once; its top ten account for less than 9%. The data derive from a study of T cells in Graves' hyperthyroidism and ophthalmopathy. Germline CDR1 and CDR2: DFQATT and SNEGSKA (reference sequence). The CDR3 has 15 amino acids. Trimming stripped 3 bases from V and 4 bases from J, with 16 bases between.

This sequence was found in an adult man with Graves' disease, either hyperthyroidism or ophthalmopathy (not recorded which). The sequencing input was peripheral blood or thyroid tissue (not recorded which). The chain is built from TRBV20-1 and TRBJ1-5; D is unclear. For the CDR3, the DNA is TGCAGTGCTAGGAGCAAGAGGGCGATAAATCAGCCCCAGCATTTT. Amino acid sequence: CSARSKRAINQPQHF.